The 21 T cell receptor beta chains below come from one sample, sequenced in a study of blood T cell repertoires in COVID-19 (dated by TCRdb to about 2020). Receptor libraries were prepared by the immunoSEQ multiplex PCR assay. TCRdb retrieved this table from immuneACCESS and kept in-frame rearrangements only. Not all clones are present; in checked studies, unresolved V genes account for under half, and no reason is known for the remainder. Across this sample there are roughly 250,000 clones, with 88% seen only once. 0.95% to 1.5% of the sample is in the top ten clones. The sample comprised PBMCs or T cells enriched from blood (not recorded which). These receptors all stem from a woman aged 40 to 55 with acute COVID-19.

This sequence joins TRBV7-9 and TRBJ1-4; D might be TRBD1 (5 bases). Trimming left V 2 bases short and J 8 bases short, with 15 bases between. The CDR3 sequence is 15 residues long. CDR1 SEHNR and CDR2 FQNEAQ come from the germline V gene (reference sequence). The CDR3 coding sequence is TGTGCCAGCAGCTTAAAGGGGCTACGAAACGAAAAACTGTTTTTT. The encoded protein is CASSLKGLRNEKLFF.

This chain joins TRBV18 and TRBJ1-1; 8 bases agree with TRBD1. Germline V gene sequence: CDR1 KGHSH, CDR2 LQKENI. The CDR3 is 15 residues long. V lost 1 base and J lost 2; bases outside the gene matches: 3. The CDR3, as DNA: TGTGCCAGCTCACCACAACAGGGGGTTAACACTGAAGCTTTCTTT. This sequence encodes CASSPQQGVNTEAFF.

This clone was detected once. This chain links TRBV5-1 with TRBJ2-1; D possibly corresponds to TRBD2 (5 bases). The CDR3 has 12 amino acids. V gave up 8 bases and J gave up 9 bases, with 15 bases separating them. From germline, CDR1 is SGHRS and CDR2 YFSETQ. CDR3 in amino acids: CASAYKAGEQFF. CDR3 nucleotides: TGCGCCAGTGCTTATAAGGCGGGTGAGCAGTTCTTC.

The genes are TRBV28 and TRBJ2-7; 8 bases match TRBD2. This CDR3 is 14 amino acids long. Losses at the gene ends were 4 bases for V and 5 bases for J; bases not matched to a gene: 7. CDR1 is MDHEN, CDR2 SYDVKM, per germline. CDR3 loop: CASSSGAGVNEQYF. CDR3 bases: TGTGCCAGCAGTTCGGGAGCGGGAGTGAACGAGCAGTACTTC.

This clone has more than one count but fewer than ten. V and J are TRBV4-1 and TRBJ1-5, with D possibly being TRBD1 (5 bases). Per the germline V gene, CDR1 is MGHRA and CDR2 is YSYEKL. The V gene lost 4 bases and the J gene lost 3 bases, with 13 bases spanning the gap. CDR3 length: 15 residues. The chain's CDR3 is CASSPSRTPNQPQHF. Here the CDR3 DNA reads TGCGCCAGCAGCCCTTCGAGGACACCCAATCAGCCCCAGCATTTT.

The rearrangement links TRBV27 to TRBJ1-4; D gene ambiguous. Trimming pared 3 bases from V and 4 bases from J, leaving 9 bases between. CDR1 and CDR2 from the germline V gene are MNHEY and SMNVEV (reference sequence). CDR3 length equals 14 residues. CDR3 sequence: CASSFSRNNEKLFF. CDR3 coding DNA: TGTGCCAGCAGTTTCAGTCGTAATAATGAAAAACTGTTTTTT.

This sequence joins TRBV3-1 (or the pseudogene TRBV3-2) and TRBJ1-6; no firm D call. CDR3 length equals 14 residues. V was cut by 6 bases and J by 7 bases, with 13 bases left in between. Looked up from germline, CDR1 is LGHDT and CDR2 is YNNKEL (reference sequence). Here the CDR3 reads CASRDTDQNSPLHF. The CDR3 DNA reads as TGTGCCAGCAGAGACACCGACCAAAATTCACCCCTCCACTTT.

This clone has a handful of counts. The gene calls are TRBV23-1 and TRBJ2-7; TRBD1 might be the D (6 bases). TRBV23-1 is assigned to the ORF class and has an uncertain function. Trimming took 4 bases from V and 2 from J, leaving 15 bases between them. The CDR3 spans 15 residues. CDR3 nucleotides: TGCGCCAGCAGTCCGCCCCTCAAGGGGGCCTACGAGCAGTACGTC. This encodes CASSPPLKGAYEQYV.

This clone has just a few counts. The chain uses TRBV28 and TRBJ2-3; unclear D gene. Germline CDR1 is MDHEN and CDR2 is SYDVKM. Between the trimmed V and J ends, which lost 5 bases and 2 bases, there was a span of 11 bases. The CDR3 is 14 amino acids. The CDR3 spells CASSIEESTDTQYF. CDR3 DNA sequence: TGTGCCAGCAGTATCGAGGAGTCCACAGATACGCAGTATTTT.

This clone was observed once. The chain recombines TRBV7-3 with TRBJ1-5; possibly TRBD1 for D (5 bases). Germline V gene lookup returns CDR1 SGHTA and CDR2 FQGTGA. The ends were cut back, 5 bases at V and 2 bases at J, with 16 bases in the middle. This CDR3 is 16 amino acids long. In DNA, the CDR3 is TGTGCCAGCAGCCCAGTTACCGGGGGGTGCAATCAGCCCCAGCATTTT. This gives the protein CASSPVTGGCNQPQHF.

This clone was seen many times. This chain links TRBV7-9 with TRBJ2-1; 8 nucleotides line up with TRBD2. This CDR3 region has 15 residues. Germline V lookup: CDR1 SEHNR, CDR2 FQNEAQ (reference sequence). After removal of 4 bases from V and 4 bases from J, the junction contained 6 bases not matched to a gene. CDR3 sequence reads: CASSSTSGRYNEQFF. The DNA for the CDR3 is TGTGCCAGCAGCTCAACTAGCGGCCGATACAATGAGCAGTTCTTC.

The rearrangement joins TRBV6-6 to TRBJ2-7; D not certain. Deletions cut 6 bases from V and 3 bases from J, with 6 bases between. Germline loops: CDR1 MNHNY, CDR2 SVGAGI (reference sequence). The CDR3 covers 11 residues. This CDR3 reads CASRQNYEQYV. The CDR3 DNA reads TGTGCCAGCAGACAAAACTACGAGCAGTACGTC.

CDR3 DNA: TGTGCCAGTAGTATCGGCGGGGGTGTAGGTTCACCCCTCCACTTT. Translating it yields CASSIGGGVGSPLHF. The chain links TRBV19 to TRBJ1-6, with a possible D match to TRBD1 (5 bases). The CDR3 spans 15 residues. V lost 3 bases, J lost 9 bases, and 15 bases lay in between. Germline V lookup: CDR1 LNHDA, CDR2 SQIVND (reference sequence).

This chain uses TRBV3-1 (or the pseudogene TRBV3-2) with TRBJ1-4; 7 nucleotides match TRBD1. Germline loops: CDR1 LGHDT, CDR2 YNNKEL (reference sequence). J was trimmed by 7 bases and V by 6 bases; bases with no gene match: 8. The CDR3 is 14 residues long. CDR3 loop: CASSPQGWAEKLFF. The CDR3, as DNA: TGTGCCAGCAGTCCACAGGGGTGGGCTGAAAAACTGTTTTTT.

The chain combines TRBV2 with TRBJ1-5, with 9 bases lining up with TRBD1. Germline CDR1 and CDR2: SNHLY and FYNNEI. V shed 6 bases and J 1 base; nucleotides not matched to a gene: 10. The CDR3 has 17 residues. In DNA form, the CDR3 reads TGTGCCAGCAGGGGGACAGGGCTTAGGGGGAGCAATCAGCCCCAGCATTTT. Its translation is CASRGTGLRGSNQPQHF.

The rearrangement links TRBV28 to TRBJ1-6; D uncertain. With 6 bases removed from V and 10 bases from J, the gap between germline ends came to 16 bases. Germline CDR1 and CDR2: MDHEN and SYDVKM. This CDR3 has 14 amino acids. In DNA form, the CDR3 reads TGTGCCAGCAGACCGACTCCTACGAGGTCACCCCTCCACTTT. This sequence encodes CASRPTPTRSPLHF.

The chain combines TRBV6-5 with TRBJ1-2, with D perhaps matching TRBD1 (6 bases). Germline V gene data show CDR1 as MNHEY and CDR2 as SVGAGI. The CDR3 is 15 amino acids. The ends were cut back, 0 bases at V and 6 bases at J, with 14 bases in the middle. This CDR3 is CASSYSLKGVNGYTF. The DNA for the CDR3 is TGTGCCAGCAGTTACTCCTTGAAGGGGGTAAATGGCTACACCTTC.

The J gene is TRBJ2-1, the V gene TRBV24-1; D ambiguous. Germline assignment: CDR1 KGHDR and CDR2 SFDVKD. Trimming pared 1 base from V and 10 bases from J, leaving 16 bases between. This CDR3 is built from 15 residues. The CDR3 protein is CATSDFAVGRREQFF. Written as DNA, the CDR3 is TGTGCCACCAGTGATTTTGCCGTCGGTCGGAGAGAGCAGTTCTTC.

The V and J genes are TRBV24-1 and TRBJ2-2; D is possibly TRBD1 (6 bases). This CDR3 contains 15 residues. V was shortened by 3 bases and J by 6 bases, with 13 bases between the two germline ends. The germline V gene has CDR1 KGHDR and CDR2 SFDVKD. The CDR3: CATSDHDRRAGELFF. CDR3 bases: TGTGCCACCAGTGATCACGACAGGCGAGCCGGGGAGCTGTTTTTT.

The J gene is TRBJ1-2, the V gene TRBV6-5, with TRBD1 as a possible D gene (6 bases). The CDR3 runs to 14 residues. Trimming took 6 bases from V and 7 from J, leaving 18 bases between them. Germline CDR1 is MNHEY and CDR2 is SVGAGI. CDR3 residues: CASSRGGQLFGYTF. In DNA, the CDR3 is TGTGCCAGCAGCAGAGGGGGACAACTTTTTGGCTACACCTTC.

The J gene is TRBJ2-3, the V gene TRBV24-1; possibly TRBD1 for D (7 bases). V lost 0 bases and J 1 base, leaving 13 bases between the germline ends. The CDR3 is 17 residues long. The germline V gene has CDR1 KGHDR and CDR2 SFDVKD. CDR3 DNA: TGTGCCACCAGTGATTTGGGAGGGGGCTCGGGCACAGATACGCAGTATTTT. The encoded protein is CATSDLGGGSGTDTQYF.